Reported below is one T cell receptor (beta chain). Its antigen target is currently unknown. The record has no base qualities; no much larger clone is one base away. This entry comes from a study of shared clonotypes between healthy human individuals (TCRdb year 2020). For the wider study: The cohort included a few men and a couple of women between 18 and 49 years of age. Leukapheresis yielded between about 0.94 and 8.9 billion PBMCs per donor. The study deeply sequenced blood TCR repertoires of several healthy adults to estimate repertoire size and the extent of clonotype sharing between individuals. Per donor, three plates each were used for CD4 naive and CD4 memory, two for CD8 naive, and one for CD8 memory. Different laboratories and diverse techniques were used to prepare libraries and sequence TCR repertoires, to increase sequencing depth and limit assay-specific biases.

Points the paper makes about the study in general: Pairwise subsampling indicated that sequencing depth was expected to affect the degree of clonotype sharing among donors. Incomplete sequencing was indicated by rarefaction of sorted-subset datasets, despite the large sequencing depth. The small number of donors limited the genetic and exposure-history diversity represented. About 5% of naive CD4, around 3.5% of naive CD8, roughly 2.4% of memory CD4, and 0.35% to 0.5% of memory CD8 clonotypes were shared across several donors. Sampling was limited to blood, and TCR repertoires in tissue likely differ from TCR repertoires in blood. Larger estimated clonotype richness was generally found for naive subsets than for memory subsets. Compared with non-shared clonotypes, the clonotypes found in all four sorted-subset donors had higher generation probabilities.

The CDR3 has 13 amino acids, counting the end cysteine and phenylalanine. Only the CDR3 DNA stays, 39 bases, in frame from base 1. V gives up 4 bases and J gives up 11 bases, and the segment between their germline ends measures 14 bases. Per the germline V gene (reference sequence), LNHDA is the CDR1 and SQIVND is the CDR2. Donors were healthy HIV-negative adults with no recently reported acute infections or vaccinations. Every donor was a Caucasian adult residing in Nashville, Tennessee, USA. CD4+ T cells were enriched through magnetic negative selection, after which naive cells were positively selected on CD45RA and the remaining negative fraction served as the memory subset. Blood was obtained by leukapheresis, after which PBMCs were separated by Ficoll-Histopaque density gradient centrifugation and cryopreserved in liquid nitrogen vapor phase. Analytical flow cytometry was used to check the purity and quantity of every magnetically sorted T cell population. From each sorted fraction, genomic DNA was isolated and quantified by UV absorbance on a Nanodrop 2000c.

TCR CDR3 regions were amplified from genomic DNA by multiplex PCR using the deep immunoSEQ assay. For each cell subset, the extracted genomic DNA was distributed evenly across all wells of several immunoSEQ 96-well plates, and each plate served as one replicate. For sorted subsets, each replicate PCR was loaded with approximately 190 ng genomic DNA, equivalent to 30,000 or so T cell genomes. Purified libraries were measured with a Qubit 3.0 fluorometer, size-checked on a Bioanalyzer 2100, and measured again with the KAPA Library Quantification kit. A separate single-read 150-cycle Illumina NextSeq 550 flow cell was used to sequence each immunoSEQ 96-well plate. In the authors' own workflow: Because only junctional sequences without quality scores were contained in the immunoSEQ output, filtering matching that applied to full-length reads could not be performed. To assign V/J genes and CDR3, sequences were annotated against IMGT germline references using PyIR, a Python wrapper for IgBLAST v1.9. Reads with weak V/J assignments (E-value above 1e-6), missing CDR3, stop codons, out-of-frame junctions, or ambiguous translated residues were removed. V3J clonotypes were defined as sequences sharing the same inferred V gene, J gene, and CDR3 amino acid sequence. Percentage overlap between repertoires was computed as shared unique clonotypes divided by the size of the smaller repertoire. Repertoire richness was assessed with RTK rarefaction, the Chao1 estimator, and Recon v2.1 estimates of unobserved clonotypes. Generation probabilities for all TCRbeta clonotypes obtained by the gDNA method from four donors were computed using OLGA. Held by TCRdb, this immuneACCESS table contains in-frame sequences only and omits some clones. Under half of the omission traces to an unresolved V gene where checked; the cause of the rest is unknown. V, J and clone size are taken as reported in that table, and D and trimming were inferred from the DNA itself. Counted in this sample were some 1,600,000 clones; 95% to 99% of them appeared once. The biggest ten clones account for about 0.45% of the sample.

The source material was naive CD4+ T cells sorted from blood. Taken with the paper, the label for cell subset or site translates to: CD45RA+ positively selected. The chain joins TRBV19 to TRBJ1-4; no D gene is confidently identified. This TCR was recovered from a man aged 25-45 years in good health. Read as DNA, the sequence is TGTGCCAGTAGTAAGACGTTAAGAGGGAAACTGTTTTTT. This is translated as CASSKTLRGKLFF.